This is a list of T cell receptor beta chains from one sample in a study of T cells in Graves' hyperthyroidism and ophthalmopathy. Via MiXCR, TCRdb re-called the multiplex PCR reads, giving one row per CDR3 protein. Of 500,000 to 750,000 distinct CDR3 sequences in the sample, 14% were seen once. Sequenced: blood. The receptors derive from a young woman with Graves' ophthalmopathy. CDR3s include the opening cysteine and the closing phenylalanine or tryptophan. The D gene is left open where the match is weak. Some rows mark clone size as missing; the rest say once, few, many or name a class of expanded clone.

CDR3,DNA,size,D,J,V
CASSETSGSNEQFF,TGTGCCAGCAGCGAAACTAGCGGGAGTAATGAGCAGTTCTTC,many,TRBD2,TRBJ2-1,TRBV6-1
CSVERRGQVLGYTF,TGCAGCGTTGAGAGGCGGGGGCAGGTCTTGGGCTACACCTTC,NA,NA,TRBJ1-2,TRBV29-1
CASSRAGHGGYEQYF,TGTGCCAGCAGCCGGGCGGGGCACGGGGGCTACGAGCAGTACTTC,many,NA,TRBJ2-7,TRBV7-8
CASGNKGIQYF,TGTGCCAGCGGCAACAAAGGGATTCAGTACTTC,NA,NA,TRBJ2-4,TRBV11-2
CASSLVGLAAYEQYF,TGTGCCAGCAGCTTGGTTGGACTAGCAGCCTACGAGCAGTACTTC,many,TRBD2,TRBJ2-7,TRBV5-6
CATSRRTGGTYEQYF,TGTGCCACCAGCAGACGGACAGGGGGCACCTACGAGCAGTACTTC,NA,TRBD1,TRBJ2-7,TRBV15
CARRGQAGADTQYF,TGTGCCAGAAGGGGACAGGCTGGCGCAGATACGCAGTATTTT,NA,TRBD1,TRBJ2-3,TRBV19
CASTHKNRVRGSEQYF,TGTGCCAGCACCCACAAAAACAGGGTCCGAGGGTCCGAGCAGTACTTC,many,NA,TRBJ2-7,TRBV28
CAWRIAGADTQYF,TGTGCCTGGAGGATAGCGGGAGCAGATACGCAGTATTTT,many,TRBD2,TRBJ2-3,TRBV30
CASRRVGEDEQFF,TGTGCCAGCAGGAGGGTCGGGGAGGATGAGCAGTTCTTC,many,NA,TRBJ2-1,TRBV3-1
CASSFPENTQYF,TGTGCCAGCTCATTCCCCGAGAATACGCAGTATTTT,many,NA,TRBJ2-3,TRBV18
CASIIRRGNQPQHF,TGTGCCAGCATCATCCGGAGAGGCAATCAGCCCCAGCATTTT,many,NA,TRBJ1-5,TRBV12-3/TRBV12-4
CASGFGQENNEQFF,TGTGCTAGTGGTTTCGGGCAGGAGAACAATGAGCAGTTCTTC,many,NA,TRBJ2-1,TRBV12-5
CASSRMWGNNEKLFF,TGTGCCAGCAGCCGAATGTGGGGGAACAATGAAAAACTGTTTTTT,many,NA,TRBJ1-4,TRBV3-1
CSGQVGQGYTF,TGCAGCGGCCAGGTGGGACAAGGCTACACCTTC,few,NA,TRBJ1-2,TRBV29-1
CSALLWTSGRVETQYF,TGCAGTGCACTGCTCTGGACTAGCGGGAGGGTGGAGACCCAGTACTTC,NA,TRBD2,TRBJ2-5,TRBV20-1
CAWSVGGLAGELFF,TGTGCCTGGAGTGTAGGAGGTTTAGCCGGGGAGCTGTTTTTT,few,NA,TRBJ2-2,TRBV30
CASSVGLSLSYNEQFF,TGTGCCAGCAGCGTTGGACTATCGCTCTCCTACAATGAGCAGTTCTTC,few,NA,TRBJ2-1,TRBV9
CASSDYGTGYYEQYF,TGTGCCAGCAGTGATTACGGGACAGGGTATTACGAGCAGTACTTC,many,TRBD1,TRBJ2-7,TRBV2
CASTRASTNYGYTF,TGTGCCAGCACTCGTGCGTCAACTAACTATGGCTACACCTTC,many,NA,TRBJ1-2,TRBV6-2/TRBV6-3
CAISERGQGAGGQFF,TGTGCCATCAGTGAGAGGGGACAGGGGGCGGGAGGGCAGTTCTTC,few,TRBD1,TRBJ2-1,TRBV10-3
CASSLRTDRREQFF,TGCGCCAGCAGCTTACGGACGGACCGACGGGAGCAGTTCTTC,NA,NA,TRBJ2-1,TRBV5-1
CASSQGGRDSPLHF,TGTGCCAGCAGCCAGGGGGGGAGGGATTCACCCCTCCACTTT,many,NA,TRBJ1-6,TRBV3-1
CASSPTEQGKDIQYF,TGTGCCAGCAGCCCGACGGAACAGGGGAAAGACATTCAGTACTTC,many,TRBD1,TRBJ2-4,TRBV7-2
CASSQVGLAGGGNEQFF,TGCGCCAGCAGCCAAGTTGGCCTAGCGGGAGGGGGGAATGAGCAGTTCTTC,once,TRBD2,TRBJ2-1,TRBV4-1
CSADRVNTEAFF,TGCAGCGCTGACAGGGTGAACACTGAAGCTTTCTTT,many,TRBD1,TRBJ1-1,TRBV29-1
CASSPYEAGAYEQYF,TGTGCCAGCAGCCCTTACGAGGCAGGAGCCTACGAGCAGTACTTC,many,NA,TRBJ2-7,TRBV28
CASGLATTGGVPYAFF,TGTGCTAGTGGTTTGGCAACGACAGGAGGGGTACCGTACGCTTTCTTT,few,NA,TRBJ1-1,TRBV12-5
CASSNRDRAEETQYF,TGTGCCAGCAGTAACCGGGACAGGGCAGAAGAGACCCAGTACTTC,NA,TRBD1,TRBJ2-5,TRBV27
CASSSAGTPGEKLFF,TGTGCCAGCAGTTCAGCCGGGACCCCGGGGGAAAAACTGTTTTTT,few,NA,TRBJ1-4,TRBV28
CASSYISETQYF,TGTGCCAGCAGCTATATCTCAGAGACCCAGTACTTC,many,NA,TRBJ2-5,TRBV7-2
CASSPRTRPSSYNEQFF,TGTGCCAGCAGCCCTAGGACCCGGCCCAGCTCCTACAATGAGCAGTTCTTC,NA,NA,TRBJ2-1,TRBV9
CASSQTGARVTYEQYF,TGTGCCAGCAGCCAAACAGGGGCGCGGGTAACCTACGAGCAGTACTTC,many,TRBD1,TRBJ2-7,TRBV3-1
CASSTEQASGQPQHF,TGTGCCAGTAGTACCGAACAGGCCTCGGGGCAGCCCCAGCATTTT,few,NA,TRBJ1-5,TRBV19
CASRPAFYRNVKTEAFF,TGTGCCAGCAGACCCGCATTCTACAGGAACGTGAAGACTGAAGCTTTCTTT,many,NA,TRBJ1-1,TRBV6-1
CAISDATSSPYEQYF,TGTGCCATCAGTGATGCTACTAGCTCACCCTACGAGCAGTACTTC,NA,NA,TRBJ2-7,TRBV10-3
CASSQGDRKITEAFF,TGTGCCAGCAGCCAAGGGGACAGGAAGATCACTGAAGCTTTCTTT,many,TRBD1,TRBJ1-1,TRBV3-1
CASSVTGTTYEQYF,TGTGCCAGCAGTGTCACAGGGACCACCTACGAGCAGTACTTC,NA,NA,TRBJ2-7,TRBV27
CASSTPGGNTIYF,TGTGCCAGCAGTACACCGGGCGGAAACACCATATATTTT,many,NA,TRBJ1-3,TRBV2
CASSMGKGRQNTEAFF,TGTGCCAGTAGTATGGGGAAAGGTCGGCAGAACACTGAAGCTTTCTTT,NA,NA,TRBJ1-1,TRBV19
CSAHLAGGYNEQFF,TGCAGTGCTCATCTAGCGGGAGGGTACAATGAGCAGTTCTTC,many,TRBD2,TRBJ2-1,TRBV20-1
CASSLIGGRSYEQYF,TGTGCCAGCAGTTTAATTGGCGGGAGGTCCTACGAGCAGTACTTC,many,TRBD2,TRBJ2-7,TRBV28
CASSLAGDAYEQYF,TGTGCCAGCAGCTTAGCGGGAGACGCCTACGAGCAGTACTTC,many,TRBD2,TRBJ2-7,TRBV5-5
CASSQRQGAYNEQFF,TGTGCCAGCAGCCAAAGGCAGGGTGCCTACAATGAGCAGTTCTTC,many,NA,TRBJ2-1,TRBV14
CASSLGGQSPLHF,TGTGCCAGCAGCTTAGGGGGGCAGTCACCCCTCCACTTT,few,NA,TRBJ1-6,TRBV7-9
CASSPPGSRNPYNEQYF,TGTGCCAGCAGCCCTCCGGGCAGCCGGAACCCCTACAATGAGCAGTACTTC,NA,NA,TRBJ2-7,TRBV12-3/TRBV12-4
CASTMPGLATDTQYF,TGTGCCAGCACTATGCCGGGACTCGCCACAGATACGCAGTATTTT,NA,NA,TRBJ2-3,TRBV12-3/TRBV12-4
CASTPEGMAEAFF,TGTGCCAGCACCCCCGAAGGGATGGCTGAAGCTTTCTTT,many,NA,TRBJ1-1,TRBV11-1
CASSLGNRGLEGAFF,TGTGCCAGCAGCTTAGGAAACAGGGGGCTTGAAGGAGCTTTCTTT,many,TRBD1,TRBJ1-1,TRBV7-9
CASSLDWVLSSYEQYF,TGTGCCAGCAGTTTAGACTGGGTCTTATCTTCCTACGAGCAGTACTTC,many,NA,TRBJ2-7,TRBV27
CASSYSGTSGSHEQYF,TGTGCCAGCAGTTACTCCGGGACTAGCGGGAGCCACGAGCAGTACTTC,NA,TRBD2,TRBJ2-7,TRBV6-6
CASSLDPGGTSGRSGEQFF,TGTGCCAGCAGCTTAGATCCAGGGGGGACTAGCGGGAGGTCTGGTGAGCAGTTCTTC,many,TRBD2,TRBJ2-1,TRBV11-2
CSALSGTSAYNEQFF,TGCAGTGCCCTATCGGGGACTAGCGCTTACAATGAGCAGTTCTTC,many,TRBD2,TRBJ2-1,TRBV20-1
CASSQLASSTDTQYF,TGCGCCAGCAGCCAACTAGCGTCTAGCACAGATACGCAGTATTTT,many,TRBD2,TRBJ2-3,TRBV5-1